This TCR beta chain was identified in a study of blood T cell repertoires in COVID-19. Sequencing was performed with immunoSEQ multiplex PCR; in TCRdb, only in-frame clones are kept and a portion is missing. The table lists around 250,000 clones, 86% of them singletons, with 2.2% in the top ten. This CDR3 has 15 residues. Between the trimmed V and J ends, which lost 0 bases and 7 bases, there was a span of 11 bases. The germline V gene has CDR1 SGHRS and CDR2 YFSETQ. The sequencing input was peripheral blood. This TCR was recovered from a young man who had recovered from COVID-19. The V and J genes are TRBV5-1 and TRBJ1-6; D unresolved. CDR3 nucleotides: TGCGCCAGCAGCTTGGGTCCCGCCGCGAATTCACCCCTCCACTTT. Translation gives CASSLGPAANSPLHF.